The present T cell receptor beta chain was sequenced within a study of blood T cell repertoires in COVID-19. About the research overall: From T cells, B-cell-depleted T cells, or PBMCs came the material, which was cDNA or gDNA.

Authors' data handling: Amplification of reference gene primers provided the estimated nucleated cell counts. Sequenced by immunoSEQ multiplex PCR; TCRdb stores in-frame clones only, minus some. V, J and clone size reflect that table, while D and trimming were determined from the DNA. The profile shows about 160,000 clones, around four fifths of them singletons. This CDR3 has 15 amino acids. The trim removed 5 bases at V and 0 bases at J, leaving 3 bases unmatched. Per germline, CDR1 SGHTA and CDR2 FQGTGA. The sequencing input was PBMCs or T cells enriched from blood (not recorded which). The TCR comes from a man between 50 and 59 years old who had recovered from COVID-19. The chain combines TRBV7-3 with TRBJ1-2, with 10 bases lining up with TRBD1. The CDR3 loop is CASSPGTGANYGYTF. CDR3 nucleotide sequence: TGTGCCAGCAGCCCGGGGACAGGGGCTAACTATGGCTACACCTTC.